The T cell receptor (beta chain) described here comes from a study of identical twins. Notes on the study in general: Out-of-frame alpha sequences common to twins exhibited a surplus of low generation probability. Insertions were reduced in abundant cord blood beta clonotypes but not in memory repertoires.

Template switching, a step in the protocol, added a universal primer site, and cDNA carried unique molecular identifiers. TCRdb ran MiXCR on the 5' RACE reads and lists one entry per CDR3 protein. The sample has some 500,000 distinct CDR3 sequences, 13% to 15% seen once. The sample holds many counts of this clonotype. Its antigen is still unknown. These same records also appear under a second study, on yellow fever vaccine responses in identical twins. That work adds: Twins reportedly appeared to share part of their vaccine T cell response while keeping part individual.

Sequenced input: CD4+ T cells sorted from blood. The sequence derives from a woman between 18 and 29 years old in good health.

This CDR3 is CASSGGAAGGQGEQFF. The CDR3 nucleotides are TGTGCCAGCAGTGGGGGGGCAGCGGGAGGTCAGGGTGAGCAGTTCTTC. This rearrangement joins TRBV12-3 or TRBV12-4 to TRBJ2-1; 9 bases match TRBD2. This CDR3 has 16 residues. V trimming: 5 bases; J trimming: 9 bases; junction bases outside the gene matches: 14.